These 10 T cell receptor beta chains were sequenced from one sample in a study of tumor-infiltrating lymphocytes in primary liver carcinoma. Germline DNA was also extracted, and blood RNA derived from unsorted whole blood. A constant-region primer served to make TCR beta cDNA from roughly 540 ng total RNA. Libraries covering TCR beta were generated through three nested multiplex PCR rounds (using a slightly modified ARM-PCR). The two initial PCR rounds, roughly 9 cycles each, used TRBV1-TRBV30 forward and C-beta reverse primers. Via MiXCR, TCRdb re-called the multiplex PCR reads, giving one row per CDR3 protein. The repertoire includes almost 200,000 distinct CDR3 sequences, almost 65% of them detected once, and 6% to 8.5% sits in the top ten. The material sequenced was peripheral blood. All receptors derive from a woman aged 60-75 years with primary liver carcinoma and hepatitis B virus infection.

In this sample, this clonotype turned up many times. The gene calls are TRBV4-1 and TRBJ2-7, with 7 nucleotides matching TRBD1. The CDR3 consists of 11 residues. Germline CDR1 and CDR2: MGHRA and YSYEKL. V trimming: 8 bases; J trimming: 2 bases; junction bases outside the gene matches: 0. The CDR3 nucleotides read TGCGCCAGCGGGACAGCCTACGAGCAGTACTTC. It is translated as CASGTAYEQYF.

In regard to this clonotype: This CDR3 is missing its conserved last phenylalanine or tryptophan, likely due to a read error. The V gene is TRBV11-2, the J gene TRBJ2-7; D not resolved. V was trimmed by 1 base and J by 0 bases, leaving 7 bases between them. The germline CDR1 and CDR2 sequences are SGHAT and FQNNGV. The CDR3 is 14 residues long. The CDR3 sequence: CASSLATTSYEQYL. CDR3 DNA: TGTGCCAGCAGCTTAGCCACAACCTCCTACGAGCAGTACTTA.

The chain employs TRBV12-3 or TRBV12-4 and TRBJ1-1; D is unresolved. V dropped 6 bases and J dropped 10 bases, with 18 bases sitting between them. The CDR3 loop spans 13 amino acids. The CDR3 coding sequence is TGTGCCAGCAGCACTTCGGACGACATTGGAGCTTTCTTT. The encoded protein is CASSTSDDIGAFF.

This clonotype was detected once. A read error may be the cause here, since a much bigger clone is one base away. This chain connects TRBV6-1 to TRBJ1-1, with D possibly TRBD1 on 5 matching bases. Germline V gene lookup returns CDR1 MNHNS and CDR2 SASEGT. The V and J ends lost 5 bases and 4 bases respectively, with 20 bases between them. CDR3 length equals 16 residues. CDR3 region: CASSFSSGGLSTEAFF. Written as DNA, the CDR3 is TGTGCCAGCAGTTTTTCCTCGGGGGGACTGAGCACTGAAGCTTTCTTT.

Points on this clonotype: Sequence at one end of the junction differs from germline and may be a read error. The chain employs TRBV28 and TRBJ1-4, with D uncertain. The germline V gene encodes CDR1 MDHEN and CDR2 SYDVKM. The CDR3 contains 11 residues. CDR3 sequence (DNA): TGTGTCAGCAATAAAGGAGAAAAACTGTTTTTT. Protein product: CVSNKGEKLFF. The whole variable domain, remainder taken from reference TRBV28 and TRBJ1-4, is DVKVTQSSRYLVKRTGEKVFLECVQDMDHENMFWYRQDPGLGLRLIYFSYDVKMKEKGDIPEGYSVSREKKERFSLILESASTNQTSMYLCVSNKGEKLFFGSGTQLSVL.

With respect to this clonotype: At one boundary the junction diverges from the germline segment, which might be a read error. The chain couples TRBV4-2 to TRBJ2-1, with TRBD2 as a possible D gene (5 bases). Germline-derived CDR1 and CDR2 are LGHNA and YNFKEQ. The CDR3 sequence is 16 residues long. CDR3 loop: CASSQEGGGLNNERFF. The CDR3 DNA sequence: TGTGCTAGCAGCCAAGAGGGTGGAGGACTCAACAATGAGCGGTTCTTC.

A note on this clonotype: A much larger clone differs by one base, so this may be a read error. The chain couples TRBV4-1 to TRBJ2-3, with D tentatively TRBD2 (6 bases). The germline CDR1 and CDR2 sequences are MGHRA and YSYEKL. The CDR3 extends over 17 amino acids. CDR3 region: CASSQEVRQTTRDMQYF. The CDR3, as DNA: TGCGCCAGCAGCCAAGAGGTCCGGCAGACCACGCGGGATATGCAGTATTTT.

This chain connects TRBV11-3 to TRBJ2-7; 10 bases line up with TRBD2. The germline CDR1 and CDR2 sequences are SGHNT and YENEEA. This CDR3 is 15 amino acids long. CDR3 in amino acids: CANSQRSGRVHEQYV. The CDR3 coding sequence is TGCGCCAACAGCCAACGGAGCGGGAGGGTCCACGAGCAGTACGTC.

As concerns this clonotype: The germline gene is not matched at one end of the junction; a read error may be the cause. V usage is TRBV11-2 and J usage is TRBJ1-2; D is undetermined. This CDR3 contains 12 residues. Germline V gene lookup returns CDR1 SGHAT and CDR2 FQNNGV. In nucleotides, the CDR3 is TGTGCCAGCAGTGCCGAGGGATATGTCTACACCTTC. As protein: CASSAEGYVYTF.

This clonotype was seen ten or more times. This chain links TRBV6-1 with TRBJ2-1; D is unclear. Germline V gene data show CDR1 as MNHNS and CDR2 as SASEGT. V was clipped by 6 bases and J by 0 bases, with 6 bases between them. This CDR3 spans 13 amino acids. CDR3 region: CASRESSYNEQFF. As DNA, the CDR3 is TGTGCCAGCAGGGAGAGCTCCTACAATGAGCAGTTCTTC.